The present T cell receptor (beta chain) was sequenced within a study of cytotoxic CD8 clonotypes in ibrutinib-treated CLL. This CDR3 region has 15 residues. Germline V gene lookup returns CDR1 SGDLS and CDR2 YYNGEE. The V segment lost 0 bases and the J segment 2 bases; nucleotides outside the gene matches: 4. This table comes from immunoSEQ multiplex PCR, and its TCRdb copy is limited to in-frame clones, with some not included. The repertoire holds roughly 300,000 clones, with 76% as singletons. This specimen was PBMCs, taken at disease progression, from a patient treated with ibrutinib. This chain joins TRBV9 and TRBJ2-7, with TRBD2 matching over 8 bases. The source is a human donor with chronic lymphocytic leukemia. In nucleotides, the CDR3 is TGTGCCAGCAGCGTAGCAGGGCGGGGGGCCTACGAGCAGTACTTC. It encodes CASSVAGRGAYEQYF.